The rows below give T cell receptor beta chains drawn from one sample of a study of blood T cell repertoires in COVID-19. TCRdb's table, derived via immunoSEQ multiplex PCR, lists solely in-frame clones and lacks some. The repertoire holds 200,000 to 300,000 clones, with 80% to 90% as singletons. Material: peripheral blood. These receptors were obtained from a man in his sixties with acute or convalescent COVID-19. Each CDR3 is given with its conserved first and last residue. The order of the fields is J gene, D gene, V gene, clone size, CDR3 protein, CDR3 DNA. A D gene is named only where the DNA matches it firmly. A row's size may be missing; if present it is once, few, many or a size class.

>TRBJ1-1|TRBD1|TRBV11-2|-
CASSLTGTGAFF
TGTGCCAGCAGCCTCACCGGGACAGGGGCTTTCTTT
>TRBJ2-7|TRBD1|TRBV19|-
CASSLGTGEQYF
TGTGCCAGTAGTCTGGGGACAGGAGAGCAGTACTTC
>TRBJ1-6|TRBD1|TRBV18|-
CASSNGQGQYGPLHF
TGTGCCAGCTCAAACGGACAGGGCCAGTATGGACCCCTCCACTTT
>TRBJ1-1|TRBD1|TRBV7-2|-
CASGGQLNTEAFF
TGTGCCAGCGGGGGACAGCTGAACACTGAAGCTTTCTTT
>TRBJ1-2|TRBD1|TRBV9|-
CASSEGQGGPLDYGYTF
TGTGCCAGCAGCGAGGGACAGGGGGGCCCACTGGACTATGGCTACACCTTC
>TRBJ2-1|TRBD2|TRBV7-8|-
CASSFSGTSFNEQFF
TGTGCCAGCAGCTTCTCCGGGACTAGCTTCAATGAGCAGTTCTTC
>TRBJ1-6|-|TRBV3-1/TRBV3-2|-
CASSLRGNSPLHF
TGTGCCAGCAGCCTAAGGGGGAATTCACCCCTCCACTTT
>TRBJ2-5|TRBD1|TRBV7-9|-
CASGDRGGETQYF
TGTGCCAGCGGGGACAGGGGAGGAGAGACCCAGTACTTC
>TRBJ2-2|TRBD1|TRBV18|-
CASSRSYRGITGELFF
TGTGCCAGCTCACGGAGCTACAGGGGGATCACCGGGGAGCTGTTTTTT
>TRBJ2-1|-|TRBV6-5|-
CASSYTSYNEQFF
TGTGCCAGCAGTTACACTAGTTACAATGAGCAGTTCTTC
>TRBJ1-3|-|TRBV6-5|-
CASSYSTGRTGNTIYF
TGTGCCAGCAGTTACTCGACTGGGAGAACTGGAAACACCATATATTTT
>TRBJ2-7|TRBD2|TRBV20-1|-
CSASRLAGNYEQYF
TGCAGTGCTAGTCGGCTAGCGGGGAACTACGAGCAGTACTTC
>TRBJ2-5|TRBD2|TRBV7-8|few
CASSLVGLAGSQETQYF
TGTGCCAGCAGCTTAGTGGGACTAGCGGGGTCCCAAGAGACCCAGTACTTC
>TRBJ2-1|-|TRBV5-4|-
CASSNPGGQGFVNEQFF
TGTGCCAGCAGCAACCCTGGCGGGCAGGGGTTTGTTAATGAGCAGTTCTTC
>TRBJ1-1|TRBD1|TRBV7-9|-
CASSRQGNTEAFF
TGTGCCAGCAGTCGACAGGGAAACACTGAAGCTTTCTTT
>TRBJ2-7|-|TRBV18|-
CASSPTLYEQYF
TGTGCCAGCTCACCGACACTCTACGAGCAGTACTTC
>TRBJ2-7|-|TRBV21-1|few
CASSPRRDRAYEQYF
TGTGCCAGCAGCCCGCGACGGGACAGGGCCTACGAGCAGTACTTC
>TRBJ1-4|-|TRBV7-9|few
CASSLGQAPHEKLFF
TGTGCCAGCAGCTTAGGTCAAGCTCCTCATGAAAAACTGTTTTTT
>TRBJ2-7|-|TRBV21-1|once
CAERGPTNSYEQYF
TGTGCCGAACGCGGCCCAACAAACTCCTACGAGCAGTACTTC
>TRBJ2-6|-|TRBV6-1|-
CASSESSAGANVLTF
TGTGCCAGCAGTGAATCGAGCGCCGGGGCCAACGTCCTGACTTTC
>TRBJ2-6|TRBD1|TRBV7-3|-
CASSLMGQGTGANVLTF
TGTGCCAGCAGCTTAATGGGACAGGGGACTGGGGCCAACGTCCTGACTTTC
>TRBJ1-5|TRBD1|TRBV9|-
CASSAGTGDQPQHF
TGTGCCAGCAGCGCTGGGACAGGGGACCAGCCCCAGCATTTT
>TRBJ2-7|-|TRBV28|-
CASSLEGSPLLYEQYF
TGTGCCAGCAGTTTAGAGGGTAGTCCCCTTCTCTACGAGCAGTACTTC
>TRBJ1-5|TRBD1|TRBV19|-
CASATGGRQPQHF
TGTGCCTCCGCGACAGGGGGCAGGCAGCCCCAGCATTTT
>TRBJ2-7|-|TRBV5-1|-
CASSLGWGTGYEQYF
TGCGCCAGCAGCTTGGGGTGGGGTACGGGATACGAGCAGTACTTC
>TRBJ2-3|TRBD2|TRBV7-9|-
CASKIGRAGDTQYF
TGTGCCAGCAAGATTGGGAGGGCAGGGGATACGCAGTATTTT
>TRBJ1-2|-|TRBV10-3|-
CAISPGGATTNF
TGTGCCATCAGTCCGGGGGGGGCCACAACTAACTTC
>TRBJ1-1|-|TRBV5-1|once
CASTGGTDEAFF
TGCGCCAGCACTGGGGGGACGGATGAAGCTTTCTTT